This is a list of T cell receptor beta chains from one sample in a study of T cell responses to AZD1222 COVID-19 vaccine. Generated by immunoSEQ multiplex PCR, the TCRdb table keeps only in-frame clones and is missing some. The sample lists about 160,000 clones, over 75% occurring once. This specimen was peripheral blood, taken 28 days after the second AZD1222 dose. Receptor source: an adult who received the AZD1222 COVID-19 vaccine. CDR3s include the opening cysteine and the closing phenylalanine or tryptophan. Each record gives: J gene, V gene, D gene, clone size, CDR3 protein, CDR3 DNA. A D gene is named only where the DNA matches it firmly. Expanded clones get a size class; other rows say once, few or many, or leave the size out.

TRBJ2-3 | TRBV12-3/TRBV12-4 | - | - | CASQLEPDTQYF | TGTGCCAGCCAACTAGAGCCAGATACGCAGTATTTT
TRBJ1-5 | TRBV27 | TRBD1 | - | CASRGRGYQPQHF | TGTGCCAGCAGGGGCAGGGGGTATCAGCCCCAGCATTTT
TRBJ1-1 | TRBV11-3 | TRBD1 | - | CASSPGQGGTEAFF | TGTGCCAGCAGCCCAGGACAGGGGGGCACTGAAGCTTTCTTT
TRBJ1-5 | TRBV6-6 | - | - | CASNPAPQGQPQHF | TGTGCCAGCAACCCCGCCCCCCAGGGTCAGCCCCAGCATTTT
TRBJ1-5 | TRBV27 | - | once | CASSFSWDSNQPQHF | TGTGCCAGCAGTTTCTCCTGGGACAGCAATCAGCCCCAGCATTTT
TRBJ1-3 | TRBV5-1 | TRBD1 | - | CASSLAGGPGNTIYF | TGCGCCAGCAGCTTGGCAGGGGGACCTGGAAACACCATATATTTT
TRBJ1-1 | TRBV6-5 | - | - | CASNKGQIPNTEAFF | TGTGCCAGCAATAAAGGCCAGATTCCGAACACTGAAGCTTTCTTT
TRBJ1-6 | TRBV7-9 | - | - | CASSLGDNSYNSPLHF | TGTGCCAGCAGCTTAGGGGACAACTCCTATAATTCACCCCTCCACTTT
TRBJ1-2 | TRBV7-6 | TRBD1 | - | CASSREPYRGSGYTF | TGTGCCAGCAGCCGTGAGCCATACAGGGGAAGCGGCTACACCTTC
TRBJ1-5 | TRBV30 | - | - | CAWSPDRNQPQHF | TGTGCCTGGAGTCCTGACAGAAATCAGCCCCAGCATTTT
TRBJ2-2 | TRBV10-3 | - | - | CAINRDSNTGELFF | TGTGCCATCAACAGGGACTCGAACACCGGGGAGCTGTTTTTT
TRBJ1-2 | TRBV30 | - | - | CAWSSSGGQGGYTF | TGTGCCTGGAGTAGTAGTGGAGGCCAAGGGGGCTACACCTTC
TRBJ2-5 | TRBV27 | - | - | CASSLSWGGGYQETQYF | TGTGCCAGCTCTTTAAGTTGGGGCGGGGGCTACCAAGAGACCCAGTACTTC
TRBJ1-4 | TRBV15 | - | - | CATSSGWATNEKLFF | TGTGCCACCAGCAGTGGATGGGCAACTAATGAAAAACTGTTTTTT
TRBJ1-4 | TRBV30 | TRBD1 | - | CAWSATGEWGEEKLFF | TGTGCCTGGAGTGCCACAGGGGAGTGGGGTGAGGAAAAACTGTTTTTT
TRBJ1-4 | TRBV7-9 | - | few | CASSRRTGNEKLFF | TGTGCCAGCAGCCGGAGGACGGGGAATGAAAAACTGTTTTTT
TRBJ2-2 | TRBV9 | TRBD2 | few | CASRAGGPTGELFF | TGTGCCAGCCGGGCGGGGGGCCCCACCGGGGAGCTGTTTTTT
TRBJ1-2 | TRBV14 | - | - | CASADTEDPYGYTF | TGTGCCAGCGCAGATACAGAGGATCCCTATGGCTACACCTTC
TRBJ1-2 | TRBV2 | - | - | CASSQRGGYTF | TGTGCCAGCAGCCAAAGGGGTGGCTACACCTTC
TRBJ1-2 | TRBV5-8 | - | - | CASSSQEGGSRPYGYTF | TGTGCCAGCAGCTCCCAAGAGGGGGGTTCTCGGCCCTATGGCTACACCTTC
TRBJ2-7 | TRBV11-2 | TRBD2 | - | CASSPLAGASYEQYF | TGTGCCAGCAGCCCGCTAGCGGGGGCCTCCTACGAGCAGTACTTC
TRBJ2-1 | TRBV21-1 | - | - | CASSLKGLADNNEQFF | TGTGCCAGCAGCCTCAAGGGGCTAGCAGACAACAATGAGCAGTTCTTC
TRBJ2-2 | TRBV10-3 | - | once | CAISESRAIRELFF | TGTGCCATCAGTGAGTCCCGGGCGATCAGGGAGCTGTTTTTT
TRBJ2-7 | TRBV6-5 | - | - | CASSYGRKNYEQYF | TGTGCCAGCAGTTACGGAAGGAAAAACTACGAGCAGTACTTC
TRBJ2-7 | TRBV11-2 | TRBD1 | - | CASSSDRGQGNEQYF | TGTGCCAGCAGCTCAGATCGGGGACAGGGTAACGAGCAGTACTTC
TRBJ1-2 | TRBV12-5 | - | - | CASAFDTYGYTF | TGTGCTAGTGCCTTCGACACCTATGGCTACACCTTC
TRBJ1-3 | TRBV7-8 | - | - | CASSLSGERGTIYF | TGTGCCAGCAGCTTATCAGGTGAAAGAGGCACCATATATTTT
TRBJ1-2 | TRBV19 | - | - | CASSARQVNYGYTF | TGTGCCAGTAGCGCACGACAGGTTAACTATGGCTACACCTTC
TRBJ1-2 | TRBV9 | - | - | CASSVDRANYGYTF | TGTGCCAGCAGCGTAGACAGGGCTAACTATGGCTACACCTTC
TRBJ2-1 | TRBV9 | - | - | CASSVGANEQFF | TGTGCCAGCAGCGTGGGGGCTAATGAGCAGTTCTTC
TRBJ1-2 | TRBV28 | TRBD1 | - | CASSPLTGGAVGYTF | TGTGCCAGCAGTCCACTGACAGGGGGTGCGGTAGGCTACACCTTC
TRBJ2-7 | TRBV6-5 | TRBD1 | - | CATGTGSYEQYF | TGTGCGACCGGGACAGGGTCCTACGAGCAGTACTTC
TRBJ1-4 | TRBV7-2 | - | - | CASSYGQRATNEKLFF | TGTGCCAGCAGCTATGGACAGCGAGCAACTAATGAAAAACTGTTTTTT
TRBJ2-7 | TRBV6-5 | TRBD1 | few | CASTVTGAAAEQYF | TGTGCCAGCACCGTGACAGGGGCGGCAGCCGAGCAGTACTTC
TRBJ1-1 | TRBV19 | - | - | CASSIGWNTEAFF | TGTGCCAGTAGTATTGGGTGGAACACTGAAGCTTTCTTT
TRBJ1-6 | TRBV15 | TRBD1 | once | CATSRRQGGYNSPLHF | TGTGCCACCAGCAGGAGACAGGGCGGATATAATTCACCCCTCCACTTT
TRBJ1-1 | TRBV30 | TRBD1 | - | CAWAPGTGNTEAFF | TGTGCCTGGGCCCCCGGGACAGGAAACACTGAAGCTTTCTTT
TRBJ1-1 | TRBV9 | - | - | CASSPTGNTEAFF | TGTGCCAGCAGCCCGACAGGGAACACTGAAGCTTTCTTT
TRBJ1-5 | TRBV7-2 | - | - | CASSFGTRNQPQHF | TGTGCCAGCAGCTTCGGGACAAGGAATCAGCCCCAGCATTTT
TRBJ1-2 | TRBV3-1/TRBV3-2 | TRBD1 | - | CASSQLGQGNGYTF | TGTGCCAGCAGCCAGCTGGGACAGGGAAACGGCTACACCTTC
TRBJ1-2 | TRBV12-3/TRBV12-4 | - | few | CASSPAGSGYTF | TGTGCCAGCAGTCCTGCAGGGAGTGGCTACACCTTC
TRBJ1-1 | TRBV11-2 | - | - | CASSSRQVTPGRTNTEAFF | TGTGCCAGCAGCTCCAGACAGGTCACACCGGGACGGACGAACACTGAAGCTTTCTTT
TRBJ1-2 | TRBV20-1 | - | - | CSASSGVRGYTF | TGCAGTGCTAGTTCGGGGGTACGAGGCTACACCTTC
TRBJ1-1 | TRBV19 | - | - | CASSIAGGRMAEAFF | TGTGCCAGTAGTATAGCTGGGGGGAGGATGGCTGAAGCTTTCTTT
TRBJ2-3 | TRBV6-4 | TRBD2 | few | CASSDGGGTDTQYF | TGTGCCAGCAGTGACGGGGGGGGCACAGATACGCAGTATTTT
TRBJ1-1 | TRBV13 | - | - | CASSPGGTGFNTEAFF | TGTGCCAGCAGCCCCGGCGGAACAGGGTTCAACACTGAAGCTTTCTTT
TRBJ2-5 | TRBV4-1 | - | - | CASSQERGRTQETQYF | TGCGCCAGCAGCCAAGAAAGAGGGAGGACCCAAGAGACCCAGTACTTC
TRBJ2-3 | TRBV2 | - | - | CASNDPPGDTQYF | TGTGCCAGCAACGACCCGCCGGGAGATACGCAGTATTTT
TRBJ2-7 | TRBV6-5 | TRBD1 | - | CASSSGTEYEQYF | TGTGCCAGCAGTTCAGGGACAGAGTACGAGCAGTACTTC